This T cell receptor beta chain comes out of a study of identical twins. Study results and caveats: Insertions were reduced in abundant cord blood beta clonotypes but not in memory repertoires.

CDR3 length equals 13 residues. CDR1 and CDR2 from the germline V gene are SGHDT and YYEEEE. Trimming removed 0 bases from V and 15 bases from J; junction bases left unmatched: 7. This clonotype was counted between two and nine times. Antigen specificity is unknown. TCRdb analysed the 5' RACE reads with MiXCR anew, one entry per CDR3 protein. The top ten hold around 4.5% of the sample, which has under 800,000 distinct CDR3 sequences, over 20% seen once. The same sample was also studied in work on T cells expressing NK-cell markers. That work contributes: Roughly six donors showed dominant NKG2C+ clonotypes comprising about 1.0-7.0% of their CD8+ T cells.

The source of this sequence is a woman between 18 and 29 years old in good health. This chain uses TRBV5-6 with TRBJ2-1; 9 bases line up with TRBD2. Sequencing was performed on PBMCs. The CDR3 region is CASSLGLAGRAFF. The CDR3 DNA reads as TGTGCCAGCAGCTTGGGGCTAGCGGGAAGGGCGTTCTTC.